This T cell receptor beta chain was obtained from a study of cytomegalovirus exposure and HLA in healthy donors (dated by TCRdb to the late 2010s). Broadly, across the study: According to a later analysis, one platform produced both the roughly 120 validation repertoires and the 666 repertoires of the first cohort. The study aimed to test whether signatures of past pathogen exposure could be identified by cataloging public T cell receptors. Besides the first cohort of about 730 subjects, a separate validation cohort made up of roughly 130 different subjects was used. High-throughput TCR immunosequencing, statistical association of individual TCRs with disease status, and machine learning were combined to predict cytomegalovirus infection status. Study-wide conclusions, independent of this receptor: The classifier was reported to diagnose cytomegalovirus status with high specificity and sensitivity in both the original and validation cohorts. Most TCR sequences were observed very rarely across donors, whereas some public TCRs were present in many individuals. In vitro tests confirmed that a few of the cytomegalovirus-associated TCR beta chains recognize cytomegalovirus antigens. A total of 150 to 200 TCR beta chains were listed by the study as associated with cytomegalovirus. Subsequent analysis determined that TCRs grouped into clusters in the first cohort also showed a tendency toward co-occurrence across the roughly 120 validation repertoires, and 94% of cluster scores exceeded 0. The authors suggested that the approach could potentially be extended to other disease states and immunological phenotypes. All 110 or so repertoires were used to score co-occurrence in the validation cohort in a later analysis, because that analysis had no HLA typing for the cohort.

The donors were included in the validation cohort of around 120 subjects, a group kept apart from the approximately 700-subject first cohort. The library was built by means of the immunoSEQ multiplex PCR assay. The authors processed their data as follows. A statistical classification framework was developed to diagnose cytomegalovirus status using the catalog of TCR beta chain sequences. Held by TCRdb, this immuneACCESS table contains in-frame sequences only and omits some clones. Under half of the omission traces to an unresolved V gene where checked; the cause of the rest is unknown. From that table come the V and J calls and clone size; the DNA was used to work out D and trimming. The sample contains some 110,000 clones, 86% of them found a single time. Clones ranked in the top ten supply roughly 4.2% of the sample. The CDR3 holds 10 amino acids from the cysteine to the phenylalanine. CDR3 DNA is the only sequence kept; it has 30 bases, read in frame from the first base. CDR1 and CDR2 (WSHSY, SAAADI) derive from the germline V gene. The germline ends are 9 bases apart after V is trimmed by 3 bases and J by 14 bases.

A word on this clone: No cognate antigen has been identified for it. No much larger clone exists at a distance of one base, and base qualities are not known.

Sequencing was done on a sample of PBMCs. This TCR derives from a woman aged 18-35 years in good health and CMV-seropositive. The V gene is TRBV10-2 and the J gene is TRBJ2-3; D gene: possibly TRBD2, on 5 matching bases. CDR3 protein: CASSDASWYF. The DNA is TGCGCCAGCAGTGACGCTAGCTGGTATTTT.